Listed below are T cell receptor beta chains from one sample, sequenced in a study of T cells in localized non-small cell lung cancer. Produced via immunoSEQ multiplex PCR; TCRdb's table is partial and in-frame only. The sample contains more than 20,000 clones, approximately 81% of which appear only once. The sample was PBMCs, taken before any cancer treatment. The source of these receptors is a woman aged 35-70 years with stage II squamous cell lung carcinoma. Both conserved end residues are part of each CDR3. A D gene is named only where the DNA matches it firmly. Rows may omit the clone size; those that give it use once, few, many or a size class.

>TRBV30|NA|NA|TRBJ1-1
TGTGCCTGGACCCCTTCCCTACTCCCCAACACTGAAGCTTTCTTT
CAWTPSLLPNTEAFF
>TRBV28|once|TRBD2|TRBJ2-1
TGTGCCAGCAGTTCCCCCGGGACTAGCGGGTTCGATGAGCAGTTCTTC
CASSSPGTSGFDEQFF
>TRBV5-1|NA|NA|TRBJ2-5
TGCGCCAGCAGCTTCGGTGGCAGGACCGGAGATGCCCAGTACTTC
CASSFGGRTGDAQYF
>TRBV19|NA|TRBD1|TRBJ2-5
TGTGCCAGTAGTTACGGGACAGGGGTCCGAGAGACCCAGTACTTC
CASSYGTGVRETQYF
>TRBV4-3|NA|NA|TRBJ1-2
TGCGCCAGCAGCCAAGATGGTAGGGGGGGAGGCTACACCTTC
CASSQDGRGGGYTF
>TRBV5-1|once|NA|TRBJ2-5
TGCGCCAGCAGGGGGGATGTGGGATACCAAGAGACCCAGTACTTC
CASRGDVGYQETQYF
>TRBV30|few|NA|TRBJ2-1
TGTGCCTGGAGTGTACCCCCGTCCCCTCAGTTCTTC
CAWSVPPSPQFF
>TRBV14|NA|TRBD1|TRBJ2-7
TGTGCCAGCAGCCTCGGGACAGGGTATTACTACGAGCAGTACTTC
CASSLGTGYYYEQYF
>TRBV28|NA|NA|TRBJ1-4
TGTGCCAGCAGTCCTCCACAGAGGGAAAAACTGTTTTTT
CASSPPQREKLFF
>TRBV18|NA|NA|TRBJ2-5
TGTGCCAGCTCACCACGTGCGAACCGCCAAGAGACCCAGTACTTC
CASSPRANRQETQYF
>TRBV5-5|NA|TRBD1|TRBJ1-2
TGTGCCAGCAGCACCCTCCCGGGACAGGGGCGCCCTAACTATGGCTACACCTTC
CASSTLPGQGRPNYGYTF
>TRBV19|NA|NA|TRBJ2-4
TGTGCCAGTAGTAGTAGGATAGCCAAAAACATTCAGTACTTC
CASSSRIAKNIQYF
>TRBV4-2|NA|TRBD2|TRBJ2-2
TGTGCCAGCAGCCAAATGGCGGGAGGTGGTACCGGGGAGCTGTTTTTT
CASSQMAGGGTGELFF
>TRBV4-1|NA|TRBD1|TRBJ1-2
TGCGCCAGCAGCCAAGATCGGGACAGTTTCTATGGCTACACCTTC
CASSQDRDSFYGYTF
>TRBV28|NA|TRBD1|TRBJ1-6
TGTGCCAGCAGCCACTATGATCTCCGGGACAGAGGCTCACCCCTCCACTTT
CASSHYDLRDRGSPLHF
>TRBV4-3|NA|NA|TRBJ2-1
TGCGCCAGCAGCCGACAAACCTTTGTTGAGCAGTTCTTC
CASSRQTFVEQFF
>TRBV19|once|NA|TRBJ1-5
TGTGCCAGTAGTATGCCCCGAGGTTTCGACTCTAAGAGCAATCAGCCCCAGCATTTT
CASSMPRGFDSKSNQPQHF
>TRBV27|NA|NA|TRBJ1-4
TGTGCCAGCAGTTTCTGGACAGTAACTAATGAAAAACTGTTTTTT
CASSFWTVTNEKLFF
>TRBV28|NA|TRBD1|TRBJ2-7
TGTGCCAGCAGTTTGGCCGGGACAGGCTCCTACGAGCAGTACTTC
CASSLAGTGSYEQYF
>TRBV27|NA|NA|TRBJ2-2
TGTGCCAGCAGTTTACTGGGACGGACCGGGGCGGGAAGCACCGGGGAGCTGTTTTTT
CASSLLGRTGAGSTGELFF
>TRBV9|NA|NA|TRBJ1-2
TGTGCCAGCAGCGTAGACGCCCAGGACTATGGCTACACCTTC
CASSVDAQDYGYTF
>TRBV4-1|NA|TRBD1|TRBJ2-6
TGCGCCAGCAGCCAAAATCCTAAGCGACAGGGCTACTCTGGGGCCAACGTCCTGACTTTC
CASSQNPKRQGYSGANVLTF
>TRBV2|NA|TRBD1|TRBJ2-3
TGTGCCAGCAGGGGGGACAGGGGCACAGATACGCAGTATTTT
CASRGDRGTDTQYF
>TRBV5-4|NA|TRBD2|TRBJ2-7
TGTGCCAGCAGCTTAGCACTAGCGGGGGTGGGAGAGCAGTACTTC
CASSLALAGVGEQYF
>TRBV4-2|once|NA|TRBJ2-3
TGTGCCAGCAGCCAAGATGAAGATACGCAGTATTTT
CASSQDEDTQYF
>TRBV5-6|NA|NA|TRBJ1-2
TGTGCCAGCAGCCGCCGGGACGGCCCTGGCTACACCTTC
CASSRRDGPGYTF
>TRBV15|NA|NA|TRBJ1-5
TGTGCCACGAGTTGGGGCCAGGGGAGCAATCAGCCCCAGCATTTT
CATSWGQGSNQPQHF
>TRBV21-1|NA|NA|TRBJ2-7
TGTGCCGCCCCTAGTCGTTATTTCTACGAGCAGTACTTC
CAAPSRYFYEQYF
>TRBV29-1|few|TRBD1|TRBJ1-1
TGCAGCGTTGTGGCGGGGACAGGGAGGACTGAAGCTTTCTTT
CSVVAGTGRTEAFF
>TRBV18|NA|NA|TRBJ2-3
TGTGCCAGCTCACCACCAGCGGAATCTCATACGCAGTATTTT
CASSPPAESHTQYF
>TRBV9|NA|TRBD2|TRBJ2-3
TGTGCCAGCAGCGCCCTCGGTAGCGGGGCCACAGATACGCAGTATTTT
CASSALGSGATDTQYF
>TRBV5-8|NA|NA|TRBJ1-2
TGCGCCAGCAGCCAATTGGGGTTGGACGGATTTAACTATGGCTACACCTTC
CASSQLGLDGFNYGYTF
>TRBV7-8|NA|NA|TRBJ1-2
TGTGCCAGCAAGCTTATGGCAGGGGTCGGGGACTATGGCTACACCTTC
CASKLMAGVGDYGYTF
>TRBV28|NA|NA|TRBJ1-1
TGTGCCAGCAGTTTAGATGGGGTTTTGAACACTGAAGCTTTCTTT
CASSLDGVLNTEAFF
>TRBV4-1|NA|TRBD2|TRBJ2-1
TGCGCCAGCAGCCAAGTCGGTCTAGCGGGAGGCAAAATCTACAATGAGCAGTTCTTC
CASSQVGLAGGKIYNEQFF
>TRBV2|NA|TRBD1|TRBJ2-3
TGTGCCAGCGGTTCTCTTAGGGACAGGTATTTT
CASGSLRDRYF
>TRBV30|NA|NA|TRBJ1-2
TGTGCCTGGAGTGTAGGGGTTTCTAACTATGGCTACACCTTC
CAWSVGVSNYGYTF
>TRBV7-2|NA|TRBD1|TRBJ2-3
TGTGCCAGCAGCTTGACAGGGGGCCTTGATACGCAGTATTTT
CASSLTGGLDTQYF
>TRBV14|once|NA|TRBJ1-1
TGTGCCAGCAGCCAAGAGTCCCAGGGTCTCACTGAAGCTTTCTTT
CASSQESQGLTEAFF
>TRBV10-3|NA|NA|TRBJ2-7
TGTGCCATCAGTGAGAACAGCGGCACCTACGAGCAGTACTTC
CAISENSGTYEQYF
>TRBV12-5|NA|TRBD2|TRBJ2-1
TGTGCTAGTGGTTTTAGACTAGCGGACAATGAGCAGTTCTTC
CASGFRLADNEQFF
>TRBV7-9|NA|NA|TRBJ1-4
TGTGCCAGCAGCCGGGGGGCGGCTAATGAAAAACTGTTTTTT
CASSRGAANEKLFF
>TRBV9|once|TRBD1|TRBJ2-1
TGTGCCAGCAGCGTAGGGCAGGGGGCCTACAATGAGCAGTTCTTC
CASSVGQGAYNEQFF
>TRBV7-9|NA|NA|TRBJ1-3
TGTGCCAGCAGCTTACAATCAGTCGGAAACACCATATATTTT
CASSLQSVGNTIYF
>TRBV23-1|NA|NA|TRBJ2-6
TGCGCCAGCAGTCAACCCGTCCCCCCTGGGGCCAACGTCCTGACTTTC
CASSQPVPPGANVLTF
>TRBV15|NA|TRBD2|TRBJ2-7
TGTGCCACCAGCCAGGGACTAGCGGGCTCATACGAGCAGTACTTC
CATSQGLAGSYEQYF
>TRBV4-2|NA|NA|TRBJ2-7
TGTGCCAGCAGCCAAGATCTACGAGACGAGCAGTACTTC
CASSQDLRDEQYF
>TRBV11-3|NA|NA|TRBJ1-2
TGTGCCAGCAGCTCTAACACGGCCTACGGCTACACCTTC
CASSSNTAYGYTF
>TRBV28|NA|NA|TRBJ2-5
TGTGCCAGCACCCTGCCGGGGCTTAGGGGAGAGACCCAGTACTTC
CASTLPGLRGETQYF
>TRBV29-1|NA|TRBD1|TRBJ1-2
TGCAGCGTTGAAGGGGGGGACAGGCGAACGTATGGCTACACCTTC
CSVEGGDRRTYGYTF
>TRBV28|NA|NA|TRBJ1-6
TGTGCCAGCTCTGAGACCCCGGGGTCACCCCTCCACTTT
CASSETPGSPLHF
>TRBV2|NA|NA|TRBJ2-3
TGTGCCAGTACTTACTCAGCTAGCACAGATACGCAGTATTTT
CASTYSASTDTQYF
>TRBV27|NA|NA|TRBJ1-2
TGTGCCAGCAGTTTATCCTTTGACAGCACTATCGGCTACACCTTC
CASSLSFDSTIGYTF
>TRBV5-1|NA|NA|TRBJ1-1
TGCGCCAGCAGCTTGGCTCATCAGACAACTGAAGCTTTCTTT
CASSLAHQTTEAFF